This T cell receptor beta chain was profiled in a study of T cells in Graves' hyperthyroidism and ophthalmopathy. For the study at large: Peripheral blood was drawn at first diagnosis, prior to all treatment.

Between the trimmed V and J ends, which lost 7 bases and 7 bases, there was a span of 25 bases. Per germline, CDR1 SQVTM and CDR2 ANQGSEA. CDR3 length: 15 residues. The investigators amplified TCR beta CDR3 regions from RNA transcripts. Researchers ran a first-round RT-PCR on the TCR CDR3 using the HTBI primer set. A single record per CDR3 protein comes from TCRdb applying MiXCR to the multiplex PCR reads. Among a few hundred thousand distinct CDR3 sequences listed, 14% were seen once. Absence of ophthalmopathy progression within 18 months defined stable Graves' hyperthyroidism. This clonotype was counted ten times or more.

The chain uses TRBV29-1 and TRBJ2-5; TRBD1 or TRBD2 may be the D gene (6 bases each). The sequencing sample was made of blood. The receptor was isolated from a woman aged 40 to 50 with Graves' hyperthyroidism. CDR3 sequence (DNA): TGCAGCGCCGTCCCACATGACGCCGAGGGGGGGACCCAGTACTTC. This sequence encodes CSAVPHDAEGGTQYF.